This T cell receptor beta chain stems from a study of T cell responses to AZD1222 COVID-19 vaccine (dated by TCRdb to about 2021). General notes on the study: A total of roughly 240 trial participants underwent TCR sequencing, of whom 200 to 220 received two doses of AZD1222 and about 26 received two doses of the MenACWY control vaccine. Enrollment into the trials was organized by age into subgroups of 18-55, 56-69 and 70-plus years, and those subgroups contained 148, 28 and 57 TCR-sequenced participants, respectively. Summary of the overall study and its limitations: Reportedly, almost half of the unique spike-specific TCRs recognized epitopes lying outside the regions that are mutated in the B.1.351 and B.1.1.7 variants. The 56-69-year group was small, and its depth increase did not reach significance, likely because of low power. Because no day 14 peak-response samples were available, repertoires were characterized only after the peak T cell response. After two AZD1222 doses, both the breadth and the depth of spike-specific TCRs were significantly higher than at day 0 and than in MenACWY recipients. Participants were mostly white British and included more females than males, and it was suggested by the authors that clonal diversity may have been underestimated. The vaccine-associated CD4 TCRs covered the entire spike protein, and the dominant responses fell in regions 160-218 and 743-854. Conclusions about previously exposed vaccinees are limited, since just 6 or 7 AZD1222 recipients were seropositive for SARS-CoV-2 at baseline.

The CDR3 regions of human TCRbeta chains were subjected to immunosequencing. From the authors' description of their analysis: Repertoire TCRs were checked for matches against a reference library of SARS-CoV-2-specific TCRs that had been generated using the MIRA antigen-specificity platform. Breadth was defined as the fraction of unique TCRs that were SARS-CoV-2-associated, and depth was defined as the fraction of total T cells that were SARS-CoV-2-associated. Using the MIRA data, each spike-specific TCR was mapped to the spike region that the TCR reacts to and placed in a CD4 or CD8 class. Log10-transformed breadth and depth values were compared by one-way ANOVA with Sidak's multiple comparisons tests. The source is immuneACCESS, and TCRdb retained only in-frame sequences with V and J called. Part of the clones is not carried over; for the studies checked, unresolved V genes explain less than half of this, and the remainder is unexplained. The D gene and trimming were derived from the DNA, and the V and J assignments and clone size from that table. The sample data list tens of thousands of clones, and 90% of these were observed just once. Approximately 3.2% of the sample belongs to the ten largest clones.

The time point label for this specimen denotes: about 28 days (+/-7) after the second vaccine dose. AZD1222 recipients whose second dose came at about 4 weeks and those whose second dose came at about 12 weeks were combined into one group, since spike-specific TCR depth and breadth did not differ between the two schedules. The vaccinee samples were drawn from two UK trials, COV001 and COV002, one of which was a single-blind randomized controlled phase 2/3 trial testing AZD1222 (ChAdOx1 nCoV-19) in healthy adults. For TCRbeta chain sequencing, PBMC samples were collected from trial participants at day 0 and at day 28 after the second dose. About this clone: It has no known antigen specificity. Relative to the germline gene, one junction end is altered; a read error may explain this.

Taken from the germline V gene, the CDR1 and CDR2 loops are SNHLY and FYNNEI. The CDR3 measures 14 amino acids from cysteine to phenylalanine. Left in the record is the CDR3 DNA by itself, 42 bases read in frame from the first base. The TCR sequence derives from an adult who received the AZD1222 COVID-19 vaccine. The V gene is TRBV2 and the J gene is TRBJ1-1, with TRBD1 tentatively as D gene (5 bases match). This material consisted of peripheral blood, taken 28 days after the second AZD1222 dose. DNA sequence: TGTGCCAGCAGCGAAGGTTGGGGCAACACTGAAGCTTTCTTT. It codes for CASSEGWGNTEAFF.